The clone carrying this T cell receptor (beta chain) was seen more than once but under ten times. This record comes from a study of T cells after yellow fever vaccination. From the 5' RACE reads, TCRdb called clonotypes with MiXCR, one entry per CDR3 protein. The sample consists of a few hundred thousand distinct CDR3 sequences, 18% of them appearing once. There are 14 residues in the CDR3. Germline values: CDR1 SNHLY, CDR2 FYNNEI. The trim removed 6 bases at V and 2 bases at J, leaving 5 bases unmatched. The sequences come from PBMCs, collected before the yellow fever booster vaccination. The chain joins TRBV2 to TRBJ2-7, with 9 bases identical to TRBD1. This receptor was taken from a man between 18 and 35 years old who received the YFV17D yellow fever vaccine. For the CDR3, the DNA is TGTGCCAGCAGCCGGGACAGGGAGACCTACGAGCAGTACTTC. Translating it yields CASSRDRETYEQYF.